These T cell receptor beta chains were read from a single sample in a study of blood T cell repertoires in COVID-19. Repertoires were generated with immunoSEQ multiplex PCR, while TCRdb's copy carries only in-frame clones and drops some. Altogether more than 300,000 clones are present, approximately 88% being singletons, with the ten largest covering around 6.6%. Material for sequencing was peripheral blood. The receptor set was obtained from a man aged 18 to 35 who had recovered from COVID-19. CDR3s include the opening cysteine and the closing phenylalanine or tryptophan. D genes are given only for firm matches. Only some rows state a clone size, as once, few, many or a class for expanded clones.

j_call	cdr3_length	d_call	clone_size	v_call	cdr3_aa	cdr3_nt
TRBJ2-7	15	-	-	TRBV4-1	CASSQGSANSYEQYF	TGCGCCAGCAGCCAAGGGAGTGCCAACTCCTACGAGCAGTACTTC
TRBJ2-7	15	TRBD2	-	TRBV27	CASSLTAGGSYEQYF	TGTGCCAGCTCCCTTACAGCGGGAGGTTCCTACGAGCAGTACTTC
TRBJ1-3	16	TRBD1	-	TRBV4-1	CASSQTIDREGNTIYF	TGCGCCAGCAGCCAAACGATAGACAGGGAAGGAAACACCATATATTTT
TRBJ1-1	14	-	-	TRBV4-1	CASSQDPTGDEAFF	TGCGCCAGCAGCCAAGACCCGACAGGTGATGAAGCTTTCTTT
TRBJ2-1	15	TRBD1	once	TRBV27	CASSRQGGTYNEQFF	TGTGCCAGCAGTAGACAGGGTGGTACCTACAATGAGCAGTTCTTC
TRBJ2-7	18	TRBD2	-	TRBV4-1	CASSLRTSGWQNSYEQYF	TGCGCCAGCAGCCTCCGGACTAGCGGCTGGCAGAACTCCTACGAGCAGTACTTC
TRBJ2-7	19	-	-	TRBV7-6	CASSLVDSGPDTPTYEQYF	TGTGCCAGCAGCTTAGTTGATAGCGGACCAGATACACCCACCTACGAGCAGTACTTC
TRBJ2-7	15	-	-	TRBV5-6	CASSLGSGYSYEQYF	TGTGCCAGCAGCTTGGGGAGCGGATACTCCTACGAGCAGTACTTC
TRBJ2-1	15	TRBD2	-	TRBV7-3	CASSLTGAGYNEQFF	TGTGCCAGCAGCTTAACGGGAGCGGGGTACAATGAGCAGTTCTTC
TRBJ1-2	18	TRBD1	-	TRBV13	CASSLEGGRRLSNYGYTF	TGTGCCAGCAGCTTAGAAGGGGGCAGACGCCTATCTAACTATGGCTACACCTTC
TRBJ2-7	14	TRBD1	-	TRBV14	CASSQDRGPYEQYF	TGTGCCAGCAGCCAAGACAGGGGGCCCTACGAGCAGTACTTC
TRBJ2-1	12	-	-	TRBV7-9	CASSPTGGEQFF	TGTGCCAGCAGCCCGACCGGGGGTGAGCAGTTCTTC
TRBJ2-7	14	-	-	TRBV5-4	CASSLDGSSYEQYF	TGTGCCAGCAGCTTGGACGGTAGCTCCTACGAGCAGTACTTC
TRBJ2-7	14	TRBD1	-	TRBV27	CASSLGAGGYEQYF	TGTGCCAGCAGTTTGGGGGCAGGGGGCTACGAGCAGTACTTC
TRBJ1-4	12	-	-	TRBV30	CAFPDWDEKLFF	TGTGCCTTTCCGGACTGGGATGAAAAACTGTTTTTT
TRBJ2-7	15	-	-	TRBV7-2	CASSLGAVPSYEQYF	TGTGCCAGCAGCTTAGGGGCAGTACCCTCCTACGAGCAGTACTTC
TRBJ2-2	15	-	-	TRBV9	CASSVVGSGTGELFF	TGTGCCAGCAGCGTAGTAGGGAGTGGGACCGGGGAGCTGTTTTTT
TRBJ2-3	12	-	-	TRBV7-9	CASSASSDTQYF	TGTGCCAGCAGCGCCTCTAGTGATACGCAGTATTTT
TRBJ1-2	12	-	few	TRBV28	CASSSSGYGYTF	TGTGCCAGCAGTTCCTCAGGCTATGGCTACACCTTC
TRBJ2-7	17	-	few	TRBV4-1	CASSQKLTGEWPYEQYF	TGCGCCAGCAGCCAAAAATTGACAGGCGAATGGCCCTACGAGCAGTACTTC
TRBJ2-3	16	-	-	TRBV15	CATSTSRGAVVDTQYF	TGTGCCACCAGCACCTCCCGGGGGGCTGTGGTAGATACGCAGTATTTT
TRBJ2-3	16	-	-	TRBV11-2	CASSLLRRGEVDTQYF	TGTGCCAGCAGCCTATTGAGGCGGGGCGAGGTAGATACGCAGTATTTT
TRBJ1-3	11	TRBD1	-	TRBV29-1	CSATGGNTIYF	TGCAGCGCGACAGGGGGAAACACCATATATTTT
TRBJ1-4	17	TRBD1	-	TRBV4-1	CASSQGQGAPTNEKLFF	TGCGCCAGCAGCCAAGGGCAGGGGGCCCCGACTAATGAAAAACTGTTTTTT
TRBJ2-1	15	TRBD2	-	TRBV9	CASSGSGRIDNEQFF	TGTGCCAGCAGCGGAAGCGGGAGGATCGACAATGAGCAGTTCTTC
TRBJ2-1	15	TRBD1	-	TRBV6-6	CASSYSTGGYNEQFF	TGTGCCAGCAGTTACTCGACAGGGGGCTACAATGAGCAGTTCTTC
TRBJ2-2	15	TRBD2	-	TRBV7-3	CASSSSGRGTGELFF	TGTGCCAGCAGCTCAAGCGGGAGGGGCACCGGGGAGCTGTTTTTT
TRBJ2-5	14	TRBD1	-	TRBV19	CASSSYRGQETQYF	TGTGCCAGTAGTTCCTACAGGGGGCAAGAGACCCAGTACTTC
TRBJ2-7	14	-	-	TRBV19	CATGTTGISYEQYF	TGTGCCACTGGAACTACAGGGATCTCCTACGAGCAGTACTTC
TRBJ2-7	11	-	once	TRBV6-6	CATSSSPRGYF	TGTGCCACCTCCAGTTCTCCAAGAGGGTACTTC
TRBJ2-7	14	TRBD2	once	TRBV10-1	CASSPSGSRFEQYF	TGCGCCAGCAGTCCTAGCGGGAGTAGATTCGAGCAGTACTTC
TRBJ1-2	13	-	-	TRBV3-1/TRBV3-2	CASSQEGRDGYTF	TGTGCCAGCAGCCAAGAAGGCAGGGATGGCTACACCTTC
TRBJ2-7	18	TRBD1	once	TRBV4-1	CASSQDTYTTGDHYEQYF	TGCGCCAGCAGCCAAGATACTTATACGACAGGGGACCACTACGAGCAGTACTTC
TRBJ2-7	16	TRBD2	-	TRBV15	CATSTIAGDISYEQYF	TGTGCCACCAGCACGATAGCGGGGGACATCTCCTACGAGCAGTACTTC